The sequence of this TCR beta chain was determined in a study of blood T cell repertoires in COVID-19 (TCRdb year 2020). Regarding the study in general: Collaborator samples came from the United States, Italy and Spain and covered acute and convalescent phases of COVID-19. The prospective study material was composed of cDNA or gDNA derived from T cells, B-cell-depleted T cells, or PBMCs. Subjects who had been exposed to COVID-19, were actively infected with it, or had recovered from it provided the deeply sampled blood TCRbeta repertoires that made up the dataset. The repertoires were released in a freely available public database intended as a resource for research on the immune response to SARS-CoV-2. The samples were drawn from two sources: the first 160 participants of the ongoing ImmuneRACE study, and 1,254 subjects contributed by 6 global collaborators. The sample metadata nearly always contained a de-identified subject ID, COVID-19 status, age in years and sex. Where available, HLA class I and class II types were obtained from metadata supplied by the sample provider rather than from assay-based typing. Overall study results and their limits: Clinical and demographic metadata were provided uncurated, with the amount varying by source and participant.

Inclusive of the bounding cysteine and phenylalanine, the CDR3 is 15 residues long. The read is trimmed to its CDR3 DNA, 45 bases read in frame from base 1. CDR1 and CDR2 (SEHNR, FQNEAQ) derive from the germline V gene (reference sequence). Compared with germline, V lacks 5 bases and J lacks 4 bases; bases without a gene match: 7. Notes on this clone: The specificity of this receptor is unknown. It has no much larger one-base neighbor in the sample; base qualities were not kept.

The immunoSEQ Assay, a bias-controlled multiplex PCR, was used to amplify TCRbeta CDR3 regions from genomic DNA. Under the source paper's analysis protocol: Nucleated cell counts per sample were estimated from amplification of reference gene primers within the assay. Sequence reads were collapsed and filtered to measure the absolute abundance of every unique TCRbeta CDR3 rearrangement. For each sample, productive Simpson clonality was calculated as the square root of Simpson's diversity index across productive rearrangements. The source is immuneACCESS, and TCRdb retained only in-frame sequences with V and J called. Part of the clones is not carried over; for the studies checked, unresolved V genes explain less than half of this, and the remainder is unexplained. The D gene and trimming were derived from the DNA, and the V and J assignments and clone size from that table. A total of 73,000 or so clones appear in this sample, approximately 90% of them only once. The ten most abundant clones make up roughly 8.7% of the sample.

Each collaborating institution followed its own protocols to collect whole blood in K2EDTA tubes. Collaborator samples were shipped for TCRbeta analysis as frozen whole blood, isolated PBMCs, or DNA extracted from either sample type. Sequenced: peripheral blood. This receptor was obtained from a man in his thirties or forties with acute or convalescent COVID-19. The chain uses TRBV7-9 and TRBJ1-2, with 10 central nucleotides matching TRBD1. The nucleotide sequence reads as follows: TGTGCCAGCAGCGTCGACAGGGGGCAAGGCTATGGCTACACCTTC. Its translation is CASSVDRGQGYGYTF.